The text below deals with one T cell receptor beta chain. Which antigen it targets is not known. CDR3 length: 14 amino acids, cysteine to phenylalanine. No DNA appears here. Per the germline V gene, SGHTA is the CDR1 and FQGNSA is the CDR2. This sample was taken from a study of monozygotic twins with inflammatory bowel disease (dated by TCRdb to between 2019 and 2020). A note on the overall study: The complete study included approximately 30 monozygotic twin pairs: 19 IBD-discordant Danish pairs and nine German pairs, of which four were IBD-concordant and five were IBD-discordant. Each individual had, on average, about 151 000 unique TCRalpha sequences and 181 000 unique TCRbeta sequences available for analysis. The search for disease-associated traits relied mainly on comparing, within discordant pairs, IBD patients with their genetically identical healthy co-twins.

From each donor, an approximately 2.3 ml peripheral blood sample was collected into PAXgene tubes and kept at -80 degrees C. Without any T cell sorting, total RNA was extracted from whole blood using the PAXgene blood miRNA kit on an automated QIAcube. Deep TCRalpha and TCRbeta repertoire profiling with unique molecular barcoding was performed on peripheral blood of monozygotic twin pairs concordant or discordant for inflammatory bowel disease. For every twin pair, smoking habits were documented, and each individual was categorised as a current, former or never smoker. Broad study findings and their caveats: Fewer clonotypes were shared with other individuals by IBD patients than by healthy twins, most markedly in patients showing signs of disease activity. IBD patients had lower TCRbeta repertoire diversity, measured by the inverse Simpson index, than their healthy co-twins. Because patients received different immunosuppressive treatments, the repertoires may have picked up extra background noise and variability between individuals. No difference in repertoire similarity was observed between concordant and discordant twins, possibly owing to limited statistical power. The results gave no support for a single strong signal or clonotype linked to IBD. The analysis was unable to tell apart different T cell subtypes.

The library was generated by 5' RACE. Preparation of each TCR library used around 3,500 ng of total RNA. For each sample, cDNA synthesis with SMARTScribe reverse transcriptase was split into eight separate reactions. During cDNA synthesis, unique molecular identifiers containing a 6-nucleotide sample barcode were introduced by template switching. TCRalpha and TCRbeta cDNA was amplified by two nested PCRs of 16 and 9 cycles, with bead purification after each PCR. Before amplification, the cDNA was both treated with uracil DNA-glycosylase and purified with the QIAquick PCR purification kit. The second PCR added Illumina TruSeq-compatible adapters along with sample-specific barcodes. Library quality and concentration were assessed using TapeStation and Qubit, and roughly 5.5 ng of each library was pooled. Sequencing of the pooled libraries was done on an Illumina HiSeq2500 single-index Rapid Run using custom sequencing primers and 2 x 100 bp reads. In the paper's pipeline: UMI-based consensus assembly with MiGEC version 1.2.6 was used to correct PCR and sequencing errors. MiXCR version 2.1.1 was used for V(D)J alignment, clonotype assembly and CDR3 extraction. To normalise gene usage, clonotype sharing and MAIT/NKT TCR abundance, the top 1000, 10 000 and 20 000 clonotypes in each sample were analysed. Diversity was computed as the inverse Simpson index with the vegan R package after downsampling to 27 000 UMIs. Statistical testing used paired Mann-Whitney U tests on the discordant twin pairs and applied Benjamini-Hochberg correction for multiple testing. The reads went through TCRdb reprocessing, and each CDR3 protein sequence gets one entry with no DNA. TCRdb, not the authors, supplied the V and J calls. The data table for this sample lists approximately 330,000 distinct CDR3 sequences. Roughly 2% of the sample rests with the top ten.

Source material: blood. The chain is encoded by TRBV7-2 joined to TRBJ2-3; TCRdb designates TRBD2, a call that cannot be tested without DNA. The receptor's source is a human donor with ulcerative colitis or Crohn's disease, or a healthy co-twin of an affected twin (not recorded which). The CDR3 protein: CASSPERELDTQYF.